One and the same sample provided the 18 T cell receptor beta chains below, sequenced in a study of blood T cells in healthy people across ages. A second PCR, run for roughly 7 to 12 cycles, used a sample-barcoded 5' primer plus a J-beta primer mix. TCRdb called the 5' RACE reads again in MiXCR, with one record for every CDR3 protein. The sample consists of 600,000 or so distinct CDR3 sequences, around a fifth of them appearing once. The sequenced material came from blood. These receptors came from a man between 65 and 85 years old in good health.

This rearrangement joins TRBV24-1 to TRBJ2-3; D is possibly TRBD1 (6 bases). Per the germline V gene, CDR1 is KGHDR and CDR2 is SFDVKD. The CDR3 sequence is 16 residues long. With 8 bases removed from V and 3 bases from J, the gap between germline ends came to 20 bases. The CDR3 bases are TGTGCCACCATCCAGAAACAGGGACCGGAGACAGATACGCAGTATTTT. This translates into CATIQKQGPETDTQYF.

This clonotype was recorded many times. The chain links TRBV5-1 to TRBJ2-3; D gene uncertain. This CDR3 has 15 amino acids. The V gene lost 0 bases and the J gene lost 2 bases, with 10 bases spanning the gap. Germline CDR1 reads SGHRS; CDR2 reads YFSETQ. The CDR3 DNA reads TGCGCCAGCAGCTTGGTCGGGTCGTCCACAGATACGCAGTATTTT. Protein: CASSLVGSSTDTQYF. Drawing the rest from reference TRBV5-1 and TRBJ2-3, the complete variable domain is KAGVTQTPRYLIKTRGQQVTLSCSPISGHRSVSWYQQTPGQGLQFLFEYFSETQRNKGNFPGRFSGRQFSNSRSEMNVSTLELGDSALYLCASSLVGSSTDTQYFGPGTRLTVL.

The chain recombines TRBV6-2 or TRBV6-3 with TRBJ2-4; 10 bases fit TRBD2. Germline CDR1 and CDR2: MNHEY and SVGEGT. J gave up 5 bases and V 6 bases, and 7 bases lay outside the gene matches. The CDR3 is 15 residues long. The CDR3 coding sequence is TGTGCCAGCAGCCGGAGCGGGAGGGCGGAAAACATTCAGTACTTC. This gives the protein CASSRSGRAENIQYF.

This clonotype came up a few times. The genes are TRBV2 and TRBJ2-7; perhaps TRBD1 as D (6 bases). This CDR3 has 12 residues. Germline assignment: CDR1 SNHLY and CDR2 FYNNEI. The ends were cut back, 5 bases at V and 6 bases at J, with 11 bases in the middle. The CDR3 is CASSPDRPEQYF. The CDR3 DNA follows: TGTGCCAGCAGTCCTGACAGGCCCGAGCAGTACTTC.

The chain carries TRBV28 and TRBJ1-5; 7 nucleotides align to TRBD1. CDR1 MDHEN and CDR2 SYDVKM come from the germline V gene. The CDR3 is 14 residues long. J lost 5 bases, V lost 6 bases, and 7 bases had no gene match. CDR3 in amino acids: CASSPGTEHQPQHF. The CDR3 region has the DNA TGTGCCAGCAGCCCCGGGACAGAGCATCAGCCCCAGCATTTT.

A few counts support this clonotype. The rearrangement uses TRBV11-2 and TRBJ2-2, with D unclear. The germline CDR1 and CDR2 sequences are SGHAT and FQNNGV. V was cut by 7 bases and J by 6 bases, with 6 bases left in between. The CDR3 extends over 11 amino acids. This CDR3 reads CASTTAGELFF. The CDR3 nucleotides are TGTGCCAGCACCACTGCCGGGGAGCTGTTTTTT.

The V and J genes are TRBV27 and TRBJ2-3; no clear D gene. This CDR3 has 17 amino acids. V lost 2 bases to trimming and J lost 2 bases, with 17 bases between them. CDR1 and CDR2 (germline): MNHEY, SMNVEV (reference sequence). The CDR3 DNA follows: TGTGCCAGCAGTTTACGGGCTCGTCCGACCTCCACAGATACGCAGTATTTT. Translated, it gives CASSLRARPTSTDTQYF.

This clonotype was recorded at least ten times. This chain uses TRBV6-2 or TRBV6-3 with TRBJ2-3; D is unclear. From germline, CDR1 is MNHEY and CDR2 SVGEGT. The V and J ends lost 6 bases and 6 bases respectively, with 19 bases between them. The CDR3 is 15 residues long. The CDR3 region is CASRPGPPELDTQYF. For the CDR3, the DNA is TGTGCCAGCAGGCCGGGCCCCCCGGAGCTCGATACGCAGTATTTT.

This clonotype was found a few times. The chain employs TRBV20-1 and TRBJ2-7; D is unclear. With 3 bases removed from V and 3 bases from J, the gap between germline ends came to 15 bases. The CDR3 extends over 14 amino acids. In germline, CDR1 is DFQATT, CDR2 SNEGSKA (reference sequence). Here the CDR3 DNA reads TGCAGTGCTAGGTCAGATTCCGCTTTCTACGAGCAGTACTTC. It codes for CSARSDSAFYEQYF.

This clonotype was detected a few times. J is TRBJ2-7 and V is TRBV6-1; D may be TRBD2 (6 bases). The CDR3 covers 16 residues. Trimming removed 5 bases at V and 0 bases at J, with 17 bases between. Germline V CDR1 and CDR2: MNHNS, SASEGT. The CDR3: CASSPSLSGRSYEQYF. The CDR3 bases are TGTGCCAGCAGTCCATCCCTTAGCGGACGCTCCTACGAGCAGTACTTC.

This clonotype was counted a few times. Relative to the germline gene, one junction end is altered; a read error may explain this. The rearrangement links TRBV5-1 to TRBJ2-6, with unresolved D. The germline CDR1 and CDR2 sequences are SGHRS and YFSETQ. CDR3 length: 15 amino acids. The DNA of the CDR3 is TGCGCCAACAGCTTGGACGCCTCTGGGGCCAACGTCCTGACTTTC. The encoded protein is CANSLDASGANVLTF.

The gene calls are TRBV3-1 and TRBJ1-1; D uncertain. This CDR3 is built from 14 residues. Trimming cost V 6 bases and J 3 bases, with 14 bases left between them. Germline assignment: CDR1 LGHDT and CDR2 YNNKEL (reference sequence). CDR3 region: CASRPRIHDTEAFF. The CDR3 bases are TGTGCCAGCAGACCCAGGATCCACGACACTGAAGCTTTCTTT.

Only a few counts were recorded for this clonotype. The rearrangement links TRBV3-1 to TRBJ2-3, with D possibly being TRBD2 (5 bases). Trimming shortened V by 4 bases and J by 8 bases, and 10 bases separated the two germline ends. CDR3 length: 12 residues. CDR1 and CDR2 (germline): LGHDT, YNNKEL (reference sequence). The CDR3 DNA sequence: TGTGCCAGCAGCCCAACTAGAGGTACGCAGTATTTT. This sequence encodes CASSPTRGTQYF.

The sample holds a few counts of this clonotype. The chain couples TRBV29-1 to TRBJ2-1; 11 bases align to TRBD2. Trimming took 7 bases from V and 9 from J; bases not matched to a gene: 8. The V gene's germline CDR1 is SQVTM and CDR2 ANQGSEA. The CDR3 sequence is 13 residues long. DNA for the CDR3: TGCAGCGCTGGGGGTCTAGCGGGAGGTGAGCAGTTCTTC. Its translation is CSAGGLAGGEQFF.

The table lists this clonotype with a few counts. The V and J genes are TRBV5-6 and TRBJ2-7; D might be TRBD1 (5 bases). Trimming shortened V by 1 base and J by 7 bases, and 12 bases separated the two germline ends. The CDR3 runs 13 residues. Germline assignment: CDR1 SGHDT and CDR2 YYEEEE. The CDR3 region has the DNA TGTGCCAGCAGCTTGCAGGGCTCAGGGGAGCAGTACTTC. Translating it yields CASSLQGSGEQYF.

This clonotype turned up a few times. The chain joins TRBV24-1 to TRBJ2-5, with D hard to call. Trimming removed 4 bases at V and 7 bases at J, with 15 bases between. The length of the CDR3 is 14 residues. Germline CDR1 is KGHDR and CDR2 is SFDVKD. The CDR3 here is CATSESDGRGTQYF. CDR3 in DNA: TGTGCCACCAGTGAATCGGACGGCCGCGGGACCCAGTACTTC.

The V gene is TRBV4-1, the J gene TRBJ2-5; 10 nucleotides match TRBD2. TRBJ2-7 explains the end of the DNA better; the J call may be wrong. CDR3 length equals 15 residues. CDR1 is MGHRA and CDR2 is YSYEKL in the germline V gene. In DNA, the CDR3 is TGCGCCAGCAGCCAGCTGGGACTAGCGAGCGACGAGCAGTACTTC. Encoded protein: CASSQLGLASDEQYF.

The CDR3 sequence is CASSLYLGQGLSEKLFF. Written as DNA, the CDR3 is TGTGCCAGCAGTTTATATCTGGGACAGGGTTTAAGTGAAAAACTGTTTTTT. The chain carries TRBV28 and TRBJ1-4, with 9 bases lining up with TRBD1. CDR1 and CDR2 from the germline V gene are MDHEN and SYDVKM. The CDR3 contains 17 residues. The V segment lost 1 base and the J segment 7 bases; nucleotides outside the gene matches: 10.